Listed here are 30 T cell receptor beta chains from one sample, sequenced in a study of response to subunit inactivated influenza vaccine. MiXCR, applied by TCRdb to the RT-PCR reads, yields one record per CDR3 protein. The sample includes about 500,000 distinct CDR3 sequences, about 7.2% of them seen just once. The starting material was PBMCs from blood, obtained around 25 months after vaccination. These receptors originate from a man between 50 and 69 years old who received an inactivated influenza vaccine.

The chain combines TRBV4-2 with TRBJ1-3; TRBD1 agrees at 7 bases. The CDR3 is made up of 16 amino acids. From germline, CDR1 is LGHNA and CDR2 YNFKEQ. Trimming at V came to 0 bases and at J to 2 bases, leaving 4 bases not matched to a gene. The CDR3 protein is CASSQEETGPGNTIYF. The CDR3, as DNA: TGTGCCAGCAGCCAAGAAGAGACAGGGCCTGGAAACACCATATATTTT.

This clonotype was seen a handful of times. The chain uses TRBV12-1 and TRBJ2-5; the table's D call, TRBD2, has no DNA check behind it. TRBV12-1 constitutes a pseudogene. This CDR3 has 16 residues. This chain's CDR3 is CASSSWTSGSAETQYF. CDR3 bases: TGTGCCAGCAGCTCGTGGACTAGCGGGAGCGCGGAGACCCAGTACTTC.

CDR3 residues: CASSLAAGNSGANVLTF. Written as DNA, the CDR3 is TGTGCCAGCAGCTTAGCGGCGGGAAATTCTGGGGCCAACGTCCTGACTTTC. This sequence joins TRBV7-2 and TRBJ2-6; D may be TRBD2 (6 bases). Germline CDR1 and CDR2: SGHTA and FQGNSA. The CDR3 contains 17 residues. Trimming stripped 0 bases from V and 1 base from J, with 10 bases between.

This sequence joins TRBV12-3 or TRBV12-4 and TRBJ2-1; D is possibly TRBD2 (6 bases). Deletions cut 3 bases from V and 9 bases from J, with 15 bases between. This CDR3 spans 14 amino acids. The CDR3 sequence is CASSFAGRRGEQFF. The DNA of the CDR3 is TGTGCCAGCAGTTTTGCGGGGCGCCGGGGTGAGCAGTTCTTC.

This clonotype came up many times. The rearrangement links TRBV20-1 to TRBJ2-1; TRBD2 matches 10 bases. The V and J ends lost 3 bases and 4 bases, in that order; junction bases with no gene match: 6. This CDR3 comprises 15 residues. The germline gives CDR1 DFQATT, CDR2 SNEGSKA (reference sequence). The CDR3 region has the DNA TGCAGTGCTAGGGCTAGCGGGAGAGGGTACAATGAGCAGTTCTTC. This gives the protein CSARASGRGYNEQFF.

This clonotype was counted a few times. The chain uses TRBV6-5 and TRBJ1-1; the D is unclear. Germline lookup yields CDR1 MNHEY and CDR2 SVGAGI. V lost 0 bases, J lost 4 bases, and 12 bases lay in between. The CDR3 is made up of 15 amino acids. In DNA, the CDR3 is TGTGCCAGCAGTTACTCTGAGGTGACGGGCACTGAAGCTTTCTTT. Translated: CASSYSEVTGTEAFF.

In DNA, the CDR3 is TGTGCCAGCAGCTTAGGCCGGGACAACTTACGCACAGATACGCAGTATTTT. It is translated as CASSLGRDNLRTDTQYF. V gene TRBV7-2 combines with J gene TRBJ2-3; a weak D match, TRBD1 (6 bases). This CDR3 region has 17 residues. In germline, CDR1 is SGHTA, CDR2 FQGNSA. Trimming took 1 base from V and 1 from J, leaving 15 bases between them.

The table lists this clonotype with many counts. V gene TRBV2 combines with J gene TRBJ2-5; no reliable D call. Trimming stripped 8 bases from V and 1 base from J, with 17 bases between. Germline lookup yields CDR1 SNHLY and CDR2 FYNNEI. CDR3 size: 15 residues. Here the CDR3 reads CASVLAITFQETQYF. In nucleotides, the CDR3 is TGTGCCAGCGTCCTTGCAATAACCTTCCAAGAGACCCAGTACTTC.

This clonotype was recorded many times. The CDR3 DNA is TGCGCCAGCAGTCGAACCGAGGGTGAAAAACTGTTTTTT. Protein: CASSRTEGEKLFF. The genes are TRBV4-1 and TRBJ1-4; D is uncertain. This CDR3 has 13 residues. V was trimmed by 6 bases and J by 7 bases, leaving 12 bases between them. Germline V gene sequence: CDR1 MGHRA, CDR2 YSYEKL.

This chain connects TRBV6-1 to TRBJ1-2, with D possibly being TRBD1 (5 bases). Germline V gene data show CDR1 as MNHNS and CDR2 as SASEGT. Trimming left V 2 bases short and J 7 bases short, with 14 bases between. The CDR3 consists of 14 residues. The chain's CDR3 is CASSETLRGTGYTF. As DNA, the CDR3 is TGTGCCAGCAGTGAAACCCTACGAGGGACTGGCTACACCTTC.

The rearrangement joins TRBV16 to TRBJ2-7, with D possibly TRBD2 on 5 matching bases. V lost 2 bases and J lost 4, with 15 bases in between. Germline lookup yields CDR1 KGHSY and CDR2 FQNENV. The CDR3 is made up of 15 amino acids. The CDR3 is CASSQRPPGNYEQYF. CDR3 in DNA: TGTGCCAGCAGCCAACGGCCCCCGGGGAATTACGAGCAGTACTTC.

This clonotype was seen at least ten times. The V and J genes are TRBV7-2 and TRBJ2-5, with D tentatively TRBD1 (5 bases). The germline gives CDR1 SGHTA, CDR2 FQGNSA. This CDR3 is 15 amino acids long. V lost 1 base, J lost 5 bases, and 14 bases lay in between. This CDR3 reads CASSLGMGRSETQYF. The CDR3 DNA follows: TGTGCCAGCAGCTTAGGAATGGGGCGGTCCGAGACCCAGTACTTC. The full variable domain, with the rest looked up from reference TRBV7-2 and TRBJ2-5, is GAGVSQSPSNKVTEKGKDVELRCDPISGHTALYWYRQSLGQGLEFLIYFQGNSAPDKSGLPSDRFSAERTGGSVSTLTIQRTQQEDSAVYLCASSLGMGRSETQYFGPGTRLLVL.

This clonotype was seen only a few times. This chain joins TRBV7-2 and TRBJ2-1; D tentatively fits TRBD1 or TRBD2 (5 bases each). V dropped 5 bases and J dropped 7 bases, with 12 bases sitting between them. Germline CDR1 and CDR2: SGHTA and FQGNSA. This CDR3 is 13 amino acids long. The CDR3 protein is CASSVRGWNEQFF. The CDR3, as DNA: TGTGCCAGCAGCGTCCGGGGCTGGAATGAGCAGTTCTTC.

This clonotype was recorded at least ten times. The gene calls are TRBV29-1 and TRBJ2-1; no definite D call. V dropped 0 bases and J dropped 8 bases, with 20 bases sitting between them. The length of the CDR3 is 16 residues. The V gene's germline CDR1 is SQVTM and CDR2 ANQGSEA. The CDR3 loop is CSVEDRFSRSGDEQFF. CDR3 sequence (DNA): TGCAGCGTTGAAGATCGGTTTTCGCGGAGTGGGGATGAGCAGTTCTTC.

The J gene is TRBJ1-2, the V gene TRBV15; TRBD1 aligns across 11 bases. Germline loops: CDR1 LNHNV, CDR2 YYDKDF (reference sequence). The junction had 9 bases not matched to a gene; V was cut back by 2 bases and J by 1 base. The CDR3 loop spans 18 amino acids. The CDR3 protein is CATSRSRDRGFINYGYTF. The CDR3 nucleotides are TGTGCCACCAGCAGATCCCGGGACAGGGGGTTTATTAACTATGGCTACACCTTC.

This clonotype appeared a few times. The chain recombines TRBV9 with TRBJ2-7, with TRBD2 identical over 9 bases. In germline, CDR1 is SGDLS, CDR2 YYNGEE. The CDR3 loop spans 15 amino acids. Trimming took 1 base from V and 4 from J; bases not matched to a gene: 6. The CDR3 loop reads CASSVSGGQPYEQYF. The CDR3 bases are TGTGCCAGCAGCGTAAGCGGGGGGCAGCCTTACGAGCAGTACTTC.

The chain combines TRBV7-8 with TRBJ2-7; a weak D match, TRBD2 (5 bases). Germline V lookup: CDR1 SGHVS, CDR2 FQNEAQ. V gave up 5 bases and J gave up 5 bases, with 13 bases separating them. The length of the CDR3 is 13 residues. In nucleotides, the CDR3 is TGTGCCAGCAGCCCTCTAAGGCGGGACGAGCAGTACTTC. Protein product: CASSPLRRDEQYF.

This clonotype has more than one count but fewer than ten. This chain connects TRBV7-6 to TRBJ1-2; 11 bases are a match to TRBD1. Trimming cost V 5 bases and J 4 bases; bases outside gene matches: 12. The CDR3 covers 17 residues. The V gene's germline CDR1 is SGHVS and CDR2 FNYEAQ. CDR3 amino acids: CASSERLGQGVGYGYTF. CDR3 sequence (DNA): TGTGCCAGCAGCGAGAGACTGGGACAGGGGGTGGGCTATGGCTACACCTTC.

This clonotype was detected only a few times. The chain uses TRBV12-3 or TRBV12-4 and TRBJ2-1; 7 nucleotides align to TRBD1. CDR3 length: 16 residues. V shed 5 bases, J shed 3 bases, and the junction held 10 bases outside the gene matches. The CDR3 bases are TGTGCCAGCAGTCGAACAGGGGAGACGGGCTACAATGAGCAGTTCTTC. This sequence encodes CASSRTGETGYNEQFF.

The V call is TRBV19, the J call TRBJ1-2; D is uncertain. The germline V gene encodes CDR1 LNHDA and CDR2 SQIVND (reference sequence). There are 13 residues in the CDR3. Trimming left V 3 bases short and J 7 bases short, with 12 bases between. CDR3 sequence (DNA): TGTGCCAGTAGTATCTCGCGGAACGGTGGCTACACCTTC. Its protein is CASSISRNGGYTF. Drawing the rest from reference TRBV19 and TRBJ1-2, the complete variable domain is DGGITQSPKYLFRKEGQNVTLSCEQNLNHDAMYWYRQDPGQGLRLIYYSQIVNDFQKGDIAEGYSVSREKKESFPLTVTSAQKNPTAFYLCASSISRNGGYTFGSGTRLTVV.

The rearrangement joins TRBV4-3 to TRBJ2-2; D is perhaps TRBD1 (6 bases). CDR1 LGHNA and CDR2 YSLEER come from the germline V gene. The CDR3 sequence is 16 residues long. V was pared by 1 base and J by 7 bases, with 16 bases between. CDR3 residues: CASSQATGLEIGELFF. The CDR3 DNA sequence: TGCGCCAGCAGCCAAGCCACAGGGTTGGAAATCGGGGAGCTGTTTTTT.

This clonotype was detected a few times. V gene TRBV3-1 combines with J gene TRBJ1-2, with D perhaps matching TRBD1 (5 bases). The V gene's germline CDR1 is LGHDT and CDR2 YNNKEL (reference sequence). V lost 3 bases and J 4 bases, leaving 15 bases between the germline ends. The CDR3 runs 15 residues. The CDR3, as DNA: TGTGCCAGCAGCCACCACCGGGACCCCTTCTATGGCTACACCTTC. It specifies CASSHHRDPFYGYTF.

This clonotype was counted only a few times. The chain combines TRBV4-2 with TRBJ1-6; 9 nucleotides line up with TRBD1. The trim removed 1 base at V and 5 bases at J, leaving 3 bases unmatched. Germline V lookup: CDR1 LGHNA, CDR2 YNFKEQ. The CDR3 contains 16 residues. The CDR3 here is CASSQVGQGNNSPLHF. In DNA form, the CDR3 reads TGTGCCAGCAGCCAAGTCGGACAGGGGAATAATTCACCCCTCCACTTT.

This clonotype has only a few counts. The chain couples TRBV20-1 to TRBJ2-7; 8 bases match TRBD2. Germline lookup yields CDR1 DFQATT and CDR2 SNEGSKA (reference sequence). Losses at the gene ends were 3 bases for V and 5 bases for J; bases not matched to a gene: 6. The CDR3 is 13 residues long. The CDR3 sequence: CSASGGEADEQYF. As DNA, the CDR3 is TGCAGTGCTAGCGGGGGGGAGGCCGACGAGCAGTACTTC.

This clonotype showed up just a few times. The chain uses TRBV4-3 and TRBJ2-1; D is tentatively TRBD1 or TRBD2 (7 bases each). CDR1 and CDR2 (germline): LGHNA, YSLEER. Trimming cost V 1 base and J 8 bases, with 18 bases left between them. This CDR3 is 16 amino acids long. The CDR3 coding sequence is TGCGCCAGCAGCCAAGTTGGTCCGGGGGGACAGTATGAGCAGTTCTTC. Translating it yields CASSQVGPGGQYEQFF.

DNA of the CDR3: TGCGCCAGCAGCCAAGATAGCCGAGCGGGGGGTACAGATACGCAGTATTTT. Translated, it gives CASSQDSRAGGTDTQYF. The chain links TRBV4-3 to TRBJ2-3, with 9 bases aligning to TRBD2. The CDR3 is made up of 17 amino acids. With V trimmed by 0 bases and J by 3 bases, 7 bases remained unmatched. The germline CDR1 and CDR2 sequences are LGHNA and YSLEER.

The chain links TRBV4-3 to TRBJ1-3; D not certain. Germline lookup yields CDR1 LGHNA and CDR2 YSLEER. Trimming stripped 1 base from V and 0 bases from J, with 10 bases between. CDR3 length: 16 amino acids. The CDR3 spells CASSQGLTSSGNTIYF. CDR3 in DNA: TGCGCCAGCAGCCAAGGGTTGACGAGCTCTGGAAACACCATATATTTT.

This clonotype was counted many times. The CDR3 here is CASSTTNEKLFF. The CDR3 bases are TGTGCCAGCAGCACAACTAATGAAAAACTGTTTTTT. The chain has TRBV7-2 and TRBJ1-4; D gene ambiguous. The CDR3 consists of 12 residues. CDR1 is SGHTA and CDR2 is FQGNSA in the germline V gene. V lost 5 bases and J lost 0, with 1 base in between. The variable domain in full, with the rest retrieved from reference TRBV7-2 and TRBJ1-4, is GAGVSQSPSNKVTEKGKDVELRCDPISGHTALYWYRQSLGQGLEFLIYFQGNSAPDKSGLPSDRFSAERTGGSVSTLTIQRTQQEDSAVYLCASSTTNEKLFFGSGTQLSVL.

The V and J genes are TRBV9 and TRBJ2-5, with 7 bases identical to TRBD1. V shed 0 bases and J 4 bases; nucleotides not matched to a gene: 6. The length of the CDR3 is 15 residues. Germline lookup yields CDR1 SGDLS and CDR2 YYNGEE. CDR3 loop: CASSVATGQRETQYF. DNA of the CDR3: TGTGCCAGCAGCGTAGCTACGGGACAGAGAGAGACCCAGTACTTC. Looking up the rest from reference TRBV9 and TRBJ2-5 gives the full variable domain: DSGVTQTPKHLITATGQRVTLRCSPRSGDLSVYWYQQSLDQGLQFLIQYYNGEERAKGNILERFSAQQFPDLHSELNLSSLELGDSALYFCASSVATGQRETQYFGPGTRLLVL.

This clonotype appeared a few times. The chain uses TRBV24-1 and TRBJ1-5; D not certain. Trimming pared 0 bases from V and 8 bases from J, leaving 4 bases between. In germline, CDR1 is KGHDR, CDR2 SFDVKD. The CDR3 length is 12 residues. DNA of the CDR3: TGTGCCACCAGTGATTTGATGGAGCCCCAGCATTTT. This sequence encodes CATSDLMEPQHF.